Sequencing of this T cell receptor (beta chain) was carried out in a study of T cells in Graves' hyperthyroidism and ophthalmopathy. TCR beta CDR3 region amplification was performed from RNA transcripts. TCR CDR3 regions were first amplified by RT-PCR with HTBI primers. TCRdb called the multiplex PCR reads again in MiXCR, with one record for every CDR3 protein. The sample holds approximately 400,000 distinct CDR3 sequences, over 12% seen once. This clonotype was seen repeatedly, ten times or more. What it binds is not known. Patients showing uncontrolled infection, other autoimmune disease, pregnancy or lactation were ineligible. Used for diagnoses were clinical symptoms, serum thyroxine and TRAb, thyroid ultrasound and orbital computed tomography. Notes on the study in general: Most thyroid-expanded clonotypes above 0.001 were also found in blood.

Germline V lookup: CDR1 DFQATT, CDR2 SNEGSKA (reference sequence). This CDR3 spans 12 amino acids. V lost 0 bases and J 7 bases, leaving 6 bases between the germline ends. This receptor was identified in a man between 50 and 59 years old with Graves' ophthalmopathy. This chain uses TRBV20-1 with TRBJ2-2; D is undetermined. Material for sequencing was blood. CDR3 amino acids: CSARDLGGELFF. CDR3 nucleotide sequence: TGCAGTGCTAGAGATCTGGGCGGGGAGCTGTTTTTT.